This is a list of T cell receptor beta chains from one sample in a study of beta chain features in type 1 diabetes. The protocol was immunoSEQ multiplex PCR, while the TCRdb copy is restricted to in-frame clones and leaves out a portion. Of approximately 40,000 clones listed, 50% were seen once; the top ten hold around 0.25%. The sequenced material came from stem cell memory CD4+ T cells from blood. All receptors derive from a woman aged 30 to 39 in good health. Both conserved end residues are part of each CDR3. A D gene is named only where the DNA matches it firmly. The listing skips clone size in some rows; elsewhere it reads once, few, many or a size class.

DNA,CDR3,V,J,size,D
TGTGCCAGCAGCGTAGGGGGGGGAGAGACGCAGGAAAAACTGTTTTTT,CASSVGGGETQEKLFF,TRBV9,TRBJ1-4,few,.
TGTGCCAGCTCACTTGGGGCGCAGAACACTGAAGCTTTCTTT,CASSLGAQNTEAFF,TRBV18,TRBJ1-1,.,.
TGCAGCGTTTGGACTAGCGCAGACTACGAGCAGTACTTC,CSVWTSADYEQYF,TRBV29-1,TRBJ2-7,few,TRBD2
TGTGCCAGCAGAACACTAGAAGCCAAAAACATTCAGTACTTC,CASRTLEAKNIQYF,TRBV7-2,TRBJ2-4,.,.
TGCAGCGTTGAAGGAGGGAGGGTAGGCAATGAGCAGTTCTTC,CSVEGGRVGNEQFF,TRBV29-1,TRBJ2-1,.,TRBD2
TGTGCCAGCAGTTTTGGTATCGCGACAGGGGGCAGACAGCCCCAGCATTTT,CASSFGIATGGRQPQHF,TRBV28,TRBJ1-5,.,TRBD1
TGTGCCAGCTCAAAGGTGGAGATAAAAAACAATGAGCAGTTCTTC,CASSKVEIKNNEQFF,TRBV18,TRBJ2-1,few,.
TGTGCCAGCAGGGCCCGCGCGGGGCAGGCTGCGAATTACGAGCAGTACTTC,CASRARAGQAANYEQYF,TRBV27,TRBJ2-7,few,.
TGTGCCAGCAGCAAGGACAGGGGCGAAAACATTCAGTACTTC,CASSKDRGENIQYF,TRBV6-5,TRBJ2-4,few,TRBD1
TGTGCCAGCAGCTTAAGGACTAGCGGGGCCACAGATACGCAGTATTTT,CASSLRTSGATDTQYF,TRBV11-1,TRBJ2-3,.,TRBD2
TGTGCCAGCAGTGCTGCCGGGACAGGGACCTACGAGCAGTACTTC,CASSAAGTGTYEQYF,TRBV25-1,TRBJ2-7,.,TRBD1
TGTGCCAGCAGTGGCCGGCAGGGTGATCAGCCCCAGCATTTT,CASSGRQGDQPQHF,TRBV25-1,TRBJ1-5,.,.
TGTGCCAGCAGTTCTGCCTCAGCGAACACCGGGGAGCTGTTTTTT,CASSSASANTGELFF,TRBV28,TRBJ2-2,few,.
TGTGCCACCAGCAGAGGGGCGGGAGGACCCTACAATGAGCAGTTCTTC,CATSRGAGGPYNEQFF,TRBV15,TRBJ2-1,few,TRBD2
TGTGCCAGCAGTTTTTCTGAGTCTCAGCCCCAGCATTTT,CASSFSESQPQHF,TRBV28,TRBJ1-5,once,.
TGTGCCAGTCGGCTAGCGGGAGTAAATGAGCAGTTCTTC,CASRLAGVNEQFF,TRBV19,TRBJ2-1,few,TRBD2
TGTGCCAGCTACAAACAGGGGGCGGGGAACACTGAAGCTTTCTTT,CASYKQGAGNTEAFF,TRBV18,TRBJ1-1,few,TRBD1
TGTGCCAGCAGCTACGAGGGGACAGGGCCGGGCGGGGAGCTGTTTTTT,CASSYEGTGPGGELFF,TRBV11-3,TRBJ2-2,.,TRBD1
TGCGCCAGCAGCCAAGATTCCGGGAGGCTAGCGGGAGTCTGGGGGAAGACCCAGTACTTC,CASSQDSGRLAGVWGKTQYF,TRBV4-3,TRBJ2-5,.,TRBD2
TGTGCCAGCAACCTCCGGACTAGCGGGGCCGGGGAGCTGTTTTTT,CASNLRTSGAGELFF,TRBV2,TRBJ2-2,.,TRBD2
TGTGCCAGCAGGGAGGCTCTTAGAAACACCGGGGAGCTGTTTTTT,CASREALRNTGELFF,TRBV28,TRBJ2-2,.,.
TGTGCCAGTAGTACCAGGACAGGGGTTCCAGATACGCAGTATTTT,CASSTRTGVPDTQYF,TRBV19,TRBJ2-3,.,TRBD1
TGTGCCAGCAGCTTAGATAGAGCGGGAAGGATCGCAGATACGCAGTATTTT,CASSLDRAGRIADTQYF,TRBV11-2,TRBJ2-3,.,TRBD2
TGTGCCATATCGACAGGGATGGGGGAGACCCAGTACTTC,CAISTGMGETQYF,TRBV2,TRBJ2-5,few,TRBD1
TGTGCCAGCAGTTTGCGACGAGGGCGTTACGAGCAGTACTTC,CASSLRRGRYEQYF,TRBV27,TRBJ2-7,few,.
TGTGCCAGCAGTTCCGCAGGCAGTCTAGCCAAAAACATTCAGTACTTC,CASSSAGSLAKNIQYF,TRBV6-6,TRBJ2-4,few,.
TGTGCCACCAGCAGACGACAGGGGGTTAAGGATGAGCAGTTCTTC,CATSRRQGVKDEQFF,TRBV15,TRBJ2-1,.,TRBD1
TGTGCCAGCTCACCATATGGCGGGAGAGGGTACGAGCAGTACTTC,CASSPYGGRGYEQYF,TRBV18,TRBJ2-7,.,TRBD2
TGTGCCAGCACTAGACAGGGAGGTAACACTGAAGCTTTCTTT,CASTRQGGNTEAFF,TRBV2,TRBJ1-1,.,TRBD1
TGTGCCAGCTCACAAAATAGCGGGACCGGGGAGCTGTTTTTT,CASSQNSGTGELFF,TRBV18,TRBJ2-2,few,TRBD2
TGTGCCAGCAGTTTAAGAGGGGGAGAGACCCAGTACTTC,CASSLRGGETQYF,TRBV27,TRBJ2-5,.,.
TGTGCCAGCAGAAATGTTTGGGGGACTAGCGGGAGTCGAGTACGAGAGACCCAGTACTTC,CASRNVWGTSGSRVRETQYF,TRBV28,TRBJ2-5,few,TRBD2
TGCGCCAGCAGCCGGGGACTAGCGGGAGGGCCTGGGGGCACAGATACGCAGTATTTT,CASSRGLAGGPGGTDTQYF,TRBV4-1,TRBJ2-3,.,TRBD2
TGTGCCAGTCAGGGAGGTACAGATACGCAGTATTTT,CASQGGTDTQYF,TRBV6-5,TRBJ2-3,few,.
TGTGCCAGCAGTTTTGCGGTCGGGGAGCTGTTTTTT,CASSFAVGELFF,TRBV28,TRBJ2-2,.,.
TGTGCCAGCAGCTCGTCTAGCGCGGCCGGGGAGCTGTTTTTT,CASSSSSAAGELFF,TRBV7-2,TRBJ2-2,few,.
TGTGCCAGCAGCCAAGATTTCGCTAGCGGGAGGGCCGCGAACACCGGGGAGCTGTTTTTT,CASSQDFASGRAANTGELFF,TRBV4-2,TRBJ2-2,few,TRBD2
TGTGCCAGCAGCCCACAGGTGAACACTGAAGCTTTCTTT,CASSPQVNTEAFF,TRBV7-3,TRBJ1-1,.,.
TGTGCCAGCAGCGTAGGCCCGATGGGGACAAACACCGGGGAGCTGTTTTTT,CASSVGPMGTNTGELFF,TRBV9,TRBJ2-2,.,.
TGTGCCAGCAGCTTAGCAGCCCTAGCGGGAGTCACTGAGCAGTTCTTC,CASSLAALAGVTEQFF,TRBV7-9,TRBJ2-1,.,TRBD2
TGCGCCAGCAGCTTGGAACAGGGGGACGAGCAGTACTTC,CASSLEQGDEQYF,TRBV5-1,TRBJ2-7,.,TRBD1
TGTGCCAGCACCGGACAGTTGAGAGAGACCCAGTACTTC,CASTGQLRETQYF,TRBV2,TRBJ2-5,.,.
TGCGCCAGCAGCCAAGATCCGGGGTCGGCCACAGATACGCAGTATTTT,CASSQDPGSATDTQYF,TRBV4-3,TRBJ2-3,.,.
TGTGCCAGCAGCTTACTTGACAGGGGGCTAGGTGAGCAGTTCTTC,CASSLLDRGLGEQFF,TRBV13,TRBJ2-1,few,TRBD1
TGTGCCAGCAGTGTTGAGACTAGCGGCACAGATACGCAGTATTTT,CASSVETSGTDTQYF,TRBV2,TRBJ2-3,.,TRBD2
TGTGCCAGCAGCCAAGATGGGGCGGGAGGGCTAAACGGTGAGCAGTTCTTC,CASSQDGAGGLNGEQFF,TRBV4-2,TRBJ2-1,.,TRBD2
TGTGCCAGCAGCTCCTCGGGACTCAGAGTCGGGGGCAATGAGCAGTTCTTC,CASSSSGLRVGGNEQFF,TRBV5-5,TRBJ2-1,.,.
TGTGCCAGCTCACCAAAGGGGCGGGAGGGCCCGGACAATGAGCAGTTCTTC,CASSPKGREGPDNEQFF,TRBV18,TRBJ2-1,few,TRBD2
TGTGCCAGCAGTTCTACGAGGCGTCAGTGGCATTTT,CASSSTRRQWHF,TRBV28,TRBJ1-5,.,.
TGCGCCAGCAGCTTGGCTAGCGGAAACAATGAGCAGTTCTTC,CASSLASGNNEQFF,TRBV5-1,TRBJ2-1,.,TRBD2
TGTGCCAGCACTAAACAGGGGAGGAGCACTGAAGCTTTCTTT,CASTKQGRSTEAFF,TRBV2,TRBJ1-1,few,TRBD1
TGTGCCAGCAGCCAGATCTTGGGGGGACTAGCGTCCAATGAGCAGTTCTTC,CASSQILGGLASNEQFF,TRBV4-2,TRBJ2-1,.,TRBD2
TGTGCCAGCAGCCCAGGACTAGCCCGGCGGAATGAGCAGTTCTTC,CASSPGLARRNEQFF,TRBV14,TRBJ2-1,.,TRBD2
TGTGCCAGCAGCTTGTACGGCGGATACACCGGGGAGCTGTTTTTT,CASSLYGGYTGELFF,TRBV11-2,TRBJ2-2,.,.
TGCGCCAGCAGCCCCGGTCCGCTAGCGGGACTGGGCTACGAGCAGTACTTC,CASSPGPLAGLGYEQYF,TRBV5-1,TRBJ2-7,once,TRBD2
TGTGCCTGGAGTGGGACAGGGGGAAATCAGCCCCAGCATTTT,CAWSGTGGNQPQHF,TRBV30,TRBJ1-5,.,TRBD1